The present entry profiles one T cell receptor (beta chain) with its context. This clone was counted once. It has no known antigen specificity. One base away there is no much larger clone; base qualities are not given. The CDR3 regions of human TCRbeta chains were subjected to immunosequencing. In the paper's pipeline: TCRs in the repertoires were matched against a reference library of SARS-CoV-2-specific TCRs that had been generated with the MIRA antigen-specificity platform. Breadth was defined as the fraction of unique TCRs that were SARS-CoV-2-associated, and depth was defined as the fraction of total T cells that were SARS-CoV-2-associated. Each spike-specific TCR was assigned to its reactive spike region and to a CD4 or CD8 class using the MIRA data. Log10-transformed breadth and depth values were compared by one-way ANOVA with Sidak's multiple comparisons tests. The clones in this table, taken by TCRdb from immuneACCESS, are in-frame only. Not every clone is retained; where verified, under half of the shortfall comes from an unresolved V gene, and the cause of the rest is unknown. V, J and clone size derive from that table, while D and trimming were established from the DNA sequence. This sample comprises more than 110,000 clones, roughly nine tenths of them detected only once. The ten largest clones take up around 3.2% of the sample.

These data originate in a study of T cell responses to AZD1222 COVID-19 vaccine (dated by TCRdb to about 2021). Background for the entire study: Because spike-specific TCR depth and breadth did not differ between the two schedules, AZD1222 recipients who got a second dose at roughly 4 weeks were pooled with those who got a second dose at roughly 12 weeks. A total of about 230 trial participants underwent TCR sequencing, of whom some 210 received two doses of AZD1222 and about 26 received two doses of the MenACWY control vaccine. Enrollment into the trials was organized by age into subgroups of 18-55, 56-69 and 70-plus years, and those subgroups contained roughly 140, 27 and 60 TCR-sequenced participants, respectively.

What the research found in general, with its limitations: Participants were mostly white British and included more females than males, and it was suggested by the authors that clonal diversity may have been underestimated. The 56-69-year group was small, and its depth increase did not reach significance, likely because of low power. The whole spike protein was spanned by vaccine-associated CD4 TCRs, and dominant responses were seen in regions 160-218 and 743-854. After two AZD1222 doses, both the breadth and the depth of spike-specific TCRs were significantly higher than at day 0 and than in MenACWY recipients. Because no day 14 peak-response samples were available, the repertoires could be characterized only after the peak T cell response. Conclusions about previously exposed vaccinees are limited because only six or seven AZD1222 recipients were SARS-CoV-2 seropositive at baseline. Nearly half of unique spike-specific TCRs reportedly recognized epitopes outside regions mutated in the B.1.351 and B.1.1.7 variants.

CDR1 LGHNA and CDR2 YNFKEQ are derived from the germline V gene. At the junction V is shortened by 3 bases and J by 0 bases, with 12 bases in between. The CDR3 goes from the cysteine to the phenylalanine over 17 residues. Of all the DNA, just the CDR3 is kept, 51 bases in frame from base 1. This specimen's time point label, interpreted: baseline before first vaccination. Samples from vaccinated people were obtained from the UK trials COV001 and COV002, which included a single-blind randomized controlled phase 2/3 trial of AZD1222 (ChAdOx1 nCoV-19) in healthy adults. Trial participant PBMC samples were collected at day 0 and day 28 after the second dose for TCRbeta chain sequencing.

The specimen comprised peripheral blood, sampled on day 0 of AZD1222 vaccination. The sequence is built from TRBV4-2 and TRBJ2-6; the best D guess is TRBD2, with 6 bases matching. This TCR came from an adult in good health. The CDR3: CASSQEGTNSGANVLTF. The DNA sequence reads TGTGCCAGCAGCCAGGAGGGGACGAACTCTGGGGCCAACGTCCTGACTTTC.